Each of the 25 T cell receptor beta chains below was sequenced from the same sample in a study of lymphopenia after photon versus proton radiotherapy. Sequencing used immunoSEQ multiplex PCR; TCRdb keeps in-frame clones, though not all of them. This sample has 67,000 or so clones; about 90% occur once, and the top ten carry approximately 10%. The sample here was peripheral blood, taken from a patient treated with proton-based radiotherapy. The receptors were gathered from a man older than 75 with esophageal cancer.

This clone has more than one count but fewer than ten. The chain has TRBV29-1 and TRBJ2-1; TRBD2 might be the D (5 bases). The CDR3 is made up of 16 amino acids. Per germline, CDR1 SQVTM and CDR2 ANQGSEA. The germline V and J ends were trimmed by 1 base and 0 bases, with 13 bases remaining between them. This CDR3 is CSVEGGIGSSYNEQFF. CDR3 nucleotides: TGCAGCGTTGAAGGCGGTATAGGGAGCTCCTACAATGAGCAGTTCTTC.

The chain couples TRBV12-2 to TRBJ1-3. TRBV12-2 is termed a pseudogene. The CDR3 consists of 14 residues. The CDR3 spells CASGTRTPGNTIYF. The DNA for the CDR3 is TGTGCAAGCGGGACCCGAACTCCTGGAAACACCATATATTTT.

The chain uses TRBV7-2 and TRBJ2-3; D not certain. The germline CDR1 and CDR2 sequences are SGHTA and FQGNSA. Trimming took off 6 bases at V and 6 bases at J, with 13 bases between the two ends. The CDR3 covers 13 residues. As DNA, the CDR3 is TGTGCCAGCAGTCCACAGAACTCCGATACGCAGTATTTT. Protein: CASSPQNSDTQYF. Using reference TRBV7-2 and TRBJ2-3 for the parts outside the CDR3, the full variable domain is GAGVSQSPSNKVTEKGKDVELRCDPISGHTALYWYRQSLGQGLEFLIYFQGNSAPDKSGLPSDRFSAERTGGSVSTLTIQRTQQEDSAVYLCASSPQNSDTQYFGPGTRLTVL.

This clone was detected once. This chain joins TRBV30 and TRBJ1-2; 7 bases agree with TRBD1. Germline CDR1 and CDR2: GTSNPN and SVGIG (reference sequence). V lost 2 bases to trimming and J lost 3 bases; unmatched junction nucleotides: 6. The length of the CDR3 is 14 residues. The CDR3 loop is CAWSPGQPDYGYTF. CDR3 DNA sequence: TGTGCCTGGAGTCCGGGACAGCCGGACTATGGCTACACCTTC.

This chain links TRBV29-1 with TRBJ1-2; D may be TRBD1 (6 bases). The V gene lost 5 bases and the J gene lost 3 bases, with 7 bases spanning the gap. Germline-derived CDR1 and CDR2 are SQVTM and ANQGSEA. The CDR3 runs 11 residues. The CDR3 DNA follows: TGCAGCGTTCCAGGGGACTATGGCTACACCTTC. Translating it yields CSVPGDYGYTF.

The J gene is TRBJ1-5, the V gene TRBV6-1, with D maybe TRBD1 (6 bases). V gave up 5 bases and J gave up 5 bases, with 16 bases separating them. Per the germline V gene, CDR1 is MNHNS and CDR2 is SASEGT. CDR3 length: 15 amino acids. The CDR3 DNA reads as TGTGCCAGCAGTCCAGGGGACCGTAGTGATCAGCCCCAGCATTTT. This gives the protein CASSPGDRSDQPQHF.

The chain employs TRBV9 and TRBJ2-2; 10 nucleotides line up with TRBD2. This CDR3 has 15 residues. The V gene end was trimmed by 4 bases and the J gene end by 4 bases; junction bases not matched to a gene: 4. CDR1 is SGDLS and CDR2 is YYNGEE in the germline V gene. The CDR3 protein is CASSPRTSGTGELFF. In DNA form, the CDR3 reads TGTGCCAGCAGCCCCCGGACTAGCGGCACCGGGGAGCTGTTTTTT.

The chain couples TRBV6-5 to TRBJ1-5; tentatively, D is TRBD1 (5 bases). The CDR3 sequence is 14 residues long. Germline CDR1 MNHEY, CDR2 SVGAGI. The ends were cut back, 2 bases at V and 2 bases at J, with 7 bases in the middle. CDR3 bases: TGTGCCAGCAGTTACAGGGGCGGCAATCAGCCCCAGCATTTT. Protein product: CASSYRGGNQPQHF.

The V gene is TRBV19, the J gene TRBJ2-2; 10 bases are a match to TRBD1. Germline-derived CDR1 and CDR2 are LNHDA and SQIVND (reference sequence). The CDR3 sequence is 16 residues long. The J segment lost 7 bases and the V segment lost 5 bases, leaving 10 bases of the junction unmatched. The CDR3 DNA reads as TGTGCCAGTAGTGACGACAGGGGGCGAGATAACGGGGAGCTGTTTTTT. Translated, it gives CASSDDRGRDNGELFF. The complete variable domain, with remaining parts taken from reference TRBV19 and TRBJ2-2, reads DGGITQSPKYLFRKEGQNVTLSCEQNLNHDAMYWYRQDPGQGLRLIYYSQIVNDFQKGDIAEGYSVSREKKESFPLTVTSAQKNPTAFYLCASSDDRGRDNGELFFGEGSRLTVL.

This chain connects TRBV15 to TRBJ1-6; D remains unclear. CDR3 length: 15 residues. Germline V gene lookup returns CDR1 LNHNV and CDR2 YYDKDF (reference sequence). The V gene lost 10 bases and the J gene lost 5 bases, with 18 bases spanning the gap. The CDR3 sequence: CANHLRASDNSPLHF. CDR3 in DNA: TGTGCCAACCACCTCCGAGCGAGCGATAATTCACCCCTCCACTTT.

V and J are TRBV19 and TRBJ1-1; D is uncertain. The CDR3 is 13 residues long. The V gene's germline CDR1 is LNHDA and CDR2 SQIVND (reference sequence). The CDR3 coding sequence is TGTGCTTCAAGGGAGGTTTCGAACACTGAAGCTTTCTTT. Protein: CASREVSNTEAFF.

The V and J genes are TRBV25-1 and TRBJ1-3; D is possibly TRBD1 (5 bases). V shed 7 bases and J shed 4 bases, with 17 bases lying between them. Per the germline V gene, CDR1 is MGHDK and CDR2 is SYGVNS. The CDR3 consists of 15 residues. CDR3 loop: CASMGQGPVGNTIYF. The CDR3 DNA follows: TGTGCCAGCATGGGTCAGGGTCCGGTCGGAAACACCATATATTTT.

The rearrangement uses TRBV7-6 and TRBJ1-5; 7 nucleotides agree with TRBD1. The CDR3 is 15 residues long. Germline values: CDR1 SGHVS, CDR2 FNYEAQ. The V segment lost 1 base and the J segment 7 bases; nucleotides outside the gene matches: 7. CDR3 coding DNA: TGTGCCAGCAGCTTAGGGGACAGCGCCTTACAGCCCCAGCATTTT. It codes for CASSLGDSALQPQHF. The complete variable domain, with remaining parts taken from reference TRBV7-6 and TRBJ1-5, reads GAGVSQSPRYKVTKRGQDVALRCDPISGHVSLYWYRQALGQGPEFLTYFNYEAQQDKSGLPNDRFSAERPEGSISTLTIQRTEQRDSAMYRCASSLGDSALQPQHFGDGTRLSIL.

CDR3 sequence reads: CASSSTPGLGTDTQYF. In DNA form, the CDR3 reads TGTGCCAGCAGCTCCACCCCGGGACTCGGCACAGATACGCAGTATTTT. The chain joins TRBV7-9 to TRBJ2-3; D is possibly TRBD2 (6 bases). V lost 4 bases to trimming and J lost 1 base, with 15 bases between them. Germline assignment: CDR1 SEHNR and CDR2 FQNEAQ (reference sequence). The CDR3 length is 16 residues.

The J gene is TRBJ2-1, the V gene TRBV7-8; D is unresolved. The V and J ends lost 3 bases and 9 bases respectively, with 18 bases between them. This CDR3 is built from 15 residues. The germline CDR1 and CDR2 sequences are SGHVS and FQNEAQ. The CDR3 DNA reads as TGTGCCAGCAGCTTGGGCAACCCCTACAAACTTGAGCAGTTCTTC. Encoded protein: CASSLGNPYKLEQFF.

The genes are TRBV18 and TRBJ2-3, with 8 bases matching TRBD2. Germline V gene lookup returns CDR1 KGHSH and CDR2 LQKENI. Trimming at V came to 3 bases and at J to 3 bases, leaving 17 bases not matched to a gene. The CDR3 has 19 residues. For the CDR3, the DNA is TGTGCCAGCTCACCCCCTAAGGGAAGCGGGGGCTACACTACAGATACGCAGTATTTT. It codes for CASSPPKGSGGYTTDTQYF.

The chain carries TRBV19 and TRBJ1-1, with D possibly TRBD1 on 6 matching bases. Trimming cost V 4 bases and J 6 bases, with 12 bases left between them. The CDR3 runs to 13 residues. CDR1 LNHDA and CDR2 SQIVND come from the germline V gene (reference sequence). As DNA, the CDR3 is TGTGCCAGTAGTAAAACAGGGTTGGCTGAAGCTTTCTTT. Translating it yields CASSKTGLAEAFF.

This chain joins TRBV7-6 and TRBJ1-1; D may be TRBD1 (6 bases). V was shortened by 5 bases and J by 5 bases, with 9 bases between the two germline ends. This CDR3 region has 12 residues. Germline V gene data show CDR1 as SGHVS and CDR2 as FNYEAQ. For the CDR3, the DNA is TGTGCCAGCAGCCGTACAGGGACTGAAGCTTTCTTT. Translating gives CASSRTGTEAFF.

This clone was picked up a small number of times. CDR3 region: CASSWGRNSPLHF. The CDR3 nucleotides read TGTGCCAGCAGCTGGGGACGGAATTCACCCCTCCACTTT. The chain joins TRBV7-8 to TRBJ1-6; tentative D call: TRBD1 (5 bases). The CDR3 runs 13 residues. V lost 4 bases to trimming and J lost 7 bases, with 8 bases between them. The germline V gene encodes CDR1 SGHVS and CDR2 FQNEAQ.

This chain joins TRBV6-1 and TRBJ1-2; 8 bases are a match to TRBD1. The germline V gene encodes CDR1 MNHNS and CDR2 SASEGT. CDR3 length: 14 amino acids. The trim removed 5 bases at V and 3 bases at J, leaving 5 bases unmatched. The CDR3, as DNA: TGTGCCAGCAGTAACAGGGACAGGCACTATGGCTACACCTTC. Its translation is CASSNRDRHYGYTF.

This rearrangement joins TRBV4-1 to TRBJ2-1; unclear D gene. The CDR3 is made up of 13 amino acids. V lost 0 bases, J lost 11 bases, and 11 bases lay in between. The germline CDR1 and CDR2 sequences are MGHRA and YSYEKL. This CDR3 is CASSQDLGVKQFF. In DNA, the CDR3 is TGCGCCAGCAGCCAAGATCTAGGAGTCAAGCAGTTCTTC.

V usage is TRBV2 and J usage is TRBJ1-4; D perhaps matches TRBD1 (5 bases). Germline values: CDR1 SNHLY, CDR2 FYNNEI. The CDR3 runs to 14 residues. Trimming cost V 5 bases and J 5 bases, with 12 bases left between them. In DNA form, the CDR3 reads TGTGCCAGCAGTCCGCGGGGGTTAAATGAAAAACTGTTTTTT. It codes for CASSPRGLNEKLFF.

The rearrangement uses TRBV9 and TRBJ2-1; D unclear. CDR1 and CDR2 from the germline V gene are SGDLS and YYNGEE. V was trimmed by 0 bases and J by 12 bases, leaving 22 bases between them. The CDR3 runs 16 residues. This CDR3 reads CASSVGETPFVLWQFF. DNA of the CDR3: TGTGCCAGCAGCGTAGGGGAAACCCCCTTCGTATTATGGCAGTTCTTC.

V gene TRBV15 combines with J gene TRBJ2-3; 8 nucleotides align to TRBD2. The CDR3 sequence is 17 residues long. Germline V gene data show CDR1 as LNHNV and CDR2 as YYDKDF (reference sequence). J was trimmed by 4 bases and V by 3 bases; bases with no gene match: 12. The CDR3 loop is CATSSPTGAGDPDTQYF. The DNA for the CDR3 is TGTGCCACCAGCAGCCCGACGGGAGCGGGAGACCCAGATACGCAGTATTTT.

The rearrangement joins TRBV19 to TRBJ2-1, with TRBD2 matching over 9 bases. Germline trimming cut 3 bases from V and 7 bases from J; bases unmatched to any gene: 10. Looked up from germline, CDR1 is LNHDA and CDR2 is SQIVND (reference sequence). The CDR3 spans 16 residues. CDR3 region: CASSILLSGSRNEQFF. The CDR3 coding sequence is TGTGCCAGTAGTATTTTACTTAGCGGGAGTAGGAATGAGCAGTTCTTC.